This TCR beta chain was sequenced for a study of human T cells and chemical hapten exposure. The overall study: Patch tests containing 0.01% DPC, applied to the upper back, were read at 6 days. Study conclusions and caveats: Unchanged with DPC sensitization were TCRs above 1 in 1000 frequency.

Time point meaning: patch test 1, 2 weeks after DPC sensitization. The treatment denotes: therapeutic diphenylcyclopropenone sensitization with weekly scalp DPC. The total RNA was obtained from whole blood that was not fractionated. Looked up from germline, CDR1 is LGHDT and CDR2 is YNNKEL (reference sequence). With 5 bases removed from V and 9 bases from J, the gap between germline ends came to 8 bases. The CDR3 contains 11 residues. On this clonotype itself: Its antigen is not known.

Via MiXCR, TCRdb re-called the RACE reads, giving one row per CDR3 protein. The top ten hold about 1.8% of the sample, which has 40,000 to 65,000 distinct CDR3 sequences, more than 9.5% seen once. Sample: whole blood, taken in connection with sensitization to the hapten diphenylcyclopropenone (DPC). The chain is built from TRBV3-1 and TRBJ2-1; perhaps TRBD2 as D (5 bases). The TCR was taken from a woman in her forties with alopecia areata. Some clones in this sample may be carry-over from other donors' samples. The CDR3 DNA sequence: TGTGCCAGCAGCTATAGCGTTGAGCAGTTCTTC. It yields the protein CASSYSVEQFF.